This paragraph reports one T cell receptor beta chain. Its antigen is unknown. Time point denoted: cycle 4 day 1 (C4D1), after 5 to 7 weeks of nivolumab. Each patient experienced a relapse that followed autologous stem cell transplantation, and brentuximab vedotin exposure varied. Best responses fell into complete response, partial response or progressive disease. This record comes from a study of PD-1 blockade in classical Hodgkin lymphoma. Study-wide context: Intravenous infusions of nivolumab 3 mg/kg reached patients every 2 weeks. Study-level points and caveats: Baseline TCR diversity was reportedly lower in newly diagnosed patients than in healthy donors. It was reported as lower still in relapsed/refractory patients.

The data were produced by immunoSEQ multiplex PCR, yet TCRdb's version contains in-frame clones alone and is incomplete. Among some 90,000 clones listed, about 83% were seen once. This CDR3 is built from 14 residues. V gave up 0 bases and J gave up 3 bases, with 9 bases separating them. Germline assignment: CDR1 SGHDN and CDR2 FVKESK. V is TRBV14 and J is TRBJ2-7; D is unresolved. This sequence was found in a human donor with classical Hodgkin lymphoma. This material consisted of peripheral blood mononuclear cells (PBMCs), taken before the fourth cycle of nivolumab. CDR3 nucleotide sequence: TGTGCCAGCAGCCAAGATTCTGGCATCTACGAGCAGTACTTC. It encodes CASSQDSGIYEQYF. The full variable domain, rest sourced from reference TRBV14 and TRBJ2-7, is EAGVTQFPSHSVIEKGQTVTLRCDPISGHDNLYWYRRVMGKEIKFLLHFVKESKQDESGMPNNRFLAERTGGTYSTLKVQPAELEDSGVYFCASSQDSGIYEQYFGPGTRLTVT.